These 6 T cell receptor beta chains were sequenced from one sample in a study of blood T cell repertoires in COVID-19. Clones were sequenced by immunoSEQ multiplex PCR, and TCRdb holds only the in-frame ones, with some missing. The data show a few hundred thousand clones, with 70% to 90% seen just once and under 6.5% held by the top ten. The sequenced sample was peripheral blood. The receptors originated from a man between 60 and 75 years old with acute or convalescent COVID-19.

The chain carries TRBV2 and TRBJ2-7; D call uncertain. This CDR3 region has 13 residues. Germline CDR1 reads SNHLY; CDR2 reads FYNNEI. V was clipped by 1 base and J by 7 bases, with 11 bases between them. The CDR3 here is CASSEDYRREQYF. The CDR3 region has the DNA TGTGCCAGCAGTGAAGACTACCGGCGGGAGCAGTACTTC.

CDR3 DNA: TGTGCCGAATCTAGCGGGAGGGCCACAGATACGCAGTATTTT. The encoded protein is CAESSGRATDTQYF. This chain uses TRBV2 with TRBJ2-3; 12 bases map to TRBD2. The CDR3 totals 14 residues. V lost 11 bases, J lost 2 bases, and 5 bases stayed unmatched. CDR1 and CDR2 from the germline V gene are SNHLY and FYNNEI.

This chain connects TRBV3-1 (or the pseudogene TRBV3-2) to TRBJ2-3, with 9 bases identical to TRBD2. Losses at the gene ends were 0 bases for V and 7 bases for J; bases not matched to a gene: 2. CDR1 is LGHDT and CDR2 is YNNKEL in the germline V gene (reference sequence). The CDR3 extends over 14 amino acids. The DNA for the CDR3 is TGTGCCAGCAGCCAAGAGGCTAGCGGGAATACGCAGTATTTT. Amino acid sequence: CASSQEASGNTQYF.

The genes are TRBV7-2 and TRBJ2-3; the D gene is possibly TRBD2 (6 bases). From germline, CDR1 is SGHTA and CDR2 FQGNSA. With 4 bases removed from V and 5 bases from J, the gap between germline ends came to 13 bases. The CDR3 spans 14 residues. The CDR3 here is CASSSTLGGDTQYF. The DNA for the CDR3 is TGTGCCAGCAGCTCGACCCTCGGGGGAGATACGCAGTATTTT.

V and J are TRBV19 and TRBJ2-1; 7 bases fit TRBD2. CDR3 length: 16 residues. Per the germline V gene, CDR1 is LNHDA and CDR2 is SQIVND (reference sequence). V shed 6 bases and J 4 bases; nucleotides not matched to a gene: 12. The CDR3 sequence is CASRSLASGKYNEQFF. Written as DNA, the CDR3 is TGTGCCAGTAGATCTCTGGCTAGCGGAAAATACAATGAGCAGTTCTTC.

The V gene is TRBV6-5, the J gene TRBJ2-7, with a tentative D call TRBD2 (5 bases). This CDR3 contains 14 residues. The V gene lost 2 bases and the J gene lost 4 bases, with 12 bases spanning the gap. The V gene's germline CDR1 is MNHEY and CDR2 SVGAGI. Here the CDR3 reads CASSYRGNAYEQYF. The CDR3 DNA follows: TGTGCCAGCAGTTACCGGGGTAATGCATACGAGCAGTACTTC.